The rows below give T cell receptor beta chains drawn from one sample of a study of low-dose radiotherapy and immunotherapy resistance in tumors. TCRdb recomputed calls from the reads with MiXCR, one row per CDR3 protein. The sample lists over 50,000 distinct CDR3 sequences, 33% seen once, with around 8% in the top ten. The sequencing here drew on PBMCs, taken after low-dose radiotherapy plus immunotherapy. The origin of the receptors is a male donor with rectosigmoid adenocarcinoma. CDR3s include the opening cysteine and the closing phenylalanine or tryptophan. The D gene is left open where the match is weak. Size is omitted from some rows. Given values are once, few, many or a class for expanded clones.

CDR3 protein	CDR3 DNA	clone size	V gene	J gene	D gene
CSVVGTGESTDTQYF	TGCAGCGTTGTCGGAACGGGAGAAAGCACAGATACGCAGTATTTT	.	TRBV29-1	TRBJ2-3	.
CAISEVYNEQFF	TGTGCCATCAGTGAGGTCTACAATGAGCAGTTCTTC	.	TRBV10-3	TRBJ2-1	.
CASSYSETGGTADTQYF	TGTGCCAGCAGTTACTCTGAGACAGGGGGCACGGCAGATACGCAGTATTTT	.	TRBV6-2/TRBV6-3	TRBJ2-3	TRBD1
CASSYSISGREYTYEQYF	TGTGCCAGCAGTTACTCGATTTCTGGGAGGGAGTATACCTACGAGCAGTACTTC	.	TRBV6-2/TRBV6-3	TRBJ2-7	TRBD2
CASSWDRARNEQFF	TGTGCCAGCAGCTGGGACAGGGCGAGGAATGAGCAGTTCTTC	many	TRBV7-2	TRBJ2-1	TRBD1
CASSPQGVVAGELFF	TGCGCCAGCAGCCCCCAAGGGGTGGTGGCCGGGGAGCTGTTTTTT	.	TRBV5-1	TRBJ2-2	.
CASSRSGGLYNEQFF	TGTGCTTCGTCCCGGAGCGGGGGTCTCTACAATGAGCAGTTCTTC	few	TRBV7-7	TRBJ2-1	TRBD2
CASSQRAQETQYF	TGTGCCAGCAGCCAGCGGGCACAAGAGACCCAGTACTTC	many	TRBV3-1	TRBJ2-5	.
CASSLAGAGRYEQYF	TGTGCCAGCAGCTTAGCCGGGGCGGGGCGCTACGAGCAGTACTTC	many	TRBV7-2	TRBJ2-7	.
CASSREGQGMETQYF	TGTGCCAGCAGTCGGGAGGGACAGGGGATGGAGACCCAGTACTTC	many	TRBV6-2/TRBV6-3	TRBJ2-5	TRBD1
CASSQDLAGGADTQYF	TGCGCCAGCAGCCAAGACCTAGCGGGAGGGGCAGATACGCAGTATTTT	.	TRBV4-3	TRBJ2-3	TRBD2
CASSLRSGPMNEQFF	TGTGCCAGCAGTTTACGGTCAGGCCCAATGAATGAGCAGTTCTTC	medium-sized	TRBV28	TRBJ2-1	.
CASSPGHRKAEAFF	TGTGCCAGCAGCCCCGGACACCGCAAGGCTGAAGCTTTCTTT	many	TRBV28	TRBJ1-1	.
CAWSVSNAKNIQYF	TGTGCCTGGAGTGTATCAAATGCCAAAAACATTCAGTACTTC	.	TRBV30	TRBJ2-4	.
CAISESNMEGNEQYF	TGTGCCATCAGTGAGTCTAACATGGAGGGTAACGAGCAGTACTTC	.	TRBV10-3	TRBJ2-7	.
CASSHQQGGPEAFF	TGTGCCAGCAGCCACCAACAGGGGGGTCCTGAAGCTTTCTTT	many	TRBV3-1	TRBJ1-1	TRBD1
CSATPGTGNGNQPQHF	TGCAGTGCTACGCCCGGGACAGGGAATGGCAATCAGCCCCAGCATTTT	many	TRBV20-1	TRBJ1-5	TRBD1
CASSRGHGASNQPQHF	TGTGCCAGCAGTCGCGGACACGGGGCCAGCAATCAGCCCCAGCATTTT	medium-sized	TRBV6-2/TRBV6-3	TRBJ1-5	.
CSVPPGFGSGRAVGGEQFF	TGCAGCGTCCCCCCAGGGTTCGGTAGCGGGAGGGCCGTAGGTGGTGAGCAGTTCTTC	many	TRBV29-1	TRBJ2-1	TRBD2
CSVGFQPEAFF	TGCAGCGTTGGTTTCCAGCCTGAAGCTTTCTTT	many	TRBV29-1	TRBJ1-1	.
CASRVGTGKETQYF	TGTGCCAGCAGGGTCGGGACAGGAAAAGAGACCCAGTACTTC	many	TRBV12-3/TRBV12-4	TRBJ2-5	TRBD1
CASSLGLGEQYF	TGTGCCAGCAGCTTAGGACTGGGGGAGCAGTACTTC	many	TRBV7-9	TRBJ2-7	.
CASLTWGTEAFF	TGTGCCAGCTTAACCTGGGGTACTGAAGCTTTCTTT	many	TRBV28	TRBJ1-1	.
CASSLRTGETQHF	TGTGCCAGCAGCCTCAGGACAGGTGAGACCCAGCATTTT	.	TRBV5-6	TRBJ1-5	TRBD1
CASSYLVGEQYF	TGTGCCAGCAGTTACCTGGTGGGCGAGCAGTACTTC	once	TRBV6-6	TRBJ2-7	.
CASSSQGGLSGNTQYF	TGTGCCAGCAGCTCCCAGGGGGGCCTCAGCGGGAATACGCAGTATTTT	.	TRBV7-4	TRBJ2-3	.
CATTGTSGPSDTQYF	TGTGCCACCACCGGGACTAGCGGACCCTCGGATACGCAGTATTTT	.	TRBV24-1	TRBJ2-3	TRBD2
CASKSLRTQYF	TGTGCCAGCAAGAGTCTCCGGACCCAGTACTTC	many	TRBV12-3/TRBV12-4	TRBJ2-5	.
CATSGGGDEAFF	TGTGCCACCAGCGGGGGCGGCGATGAAGCTTTCTTT	many	TRBV15	TRBJ1-1	.
CASSVTVSYNEQFF	TGTGCCAGCAGCGTAACAGTCTCCTACAATGAGCAGTTCTTC	.	TRBV9	TRBJ2-1	.
CASSPGHLNTEAFF	TGTGCCAGCAGCCCGGGACACTTAAACACTGAAGCTTTCTTT	many	TRBV28	TRBJ1-1	.
CASSLTGQGITQYF	TGTGCCAGCAGTTTAACGGGACAGGGGATCACTCAGTACTTC	many	TRBV12-3/TRBV12-4	TRBJ2-4	TRBD1
CASSVEGLQPQHF	TGTGCCAGCAGTGTAGAGGGCCTTCAGCCCCAGCATTTT	medium-sized	TRBV2	TRBJ1-5	.
CASSQDGTGGPADTQYF	TGCGCCAGCAGCCAAGATGGTACGGGGGGGCCGGCGGATACGCAGTATTTT	many	TRBV4-1	TRBJ2-3	TRBD2
CASSDGRGYTF	TGCGCCAGCAGTGATGGCCGGGGCTACACCTTC	many	TRBV10-1	TRBJ1-2	.
CASSLTGELFF	TGTGCCAGCAGTCTCACCGGGGAGCTGTTTTTT	medium-sized	TRBV6-6	TRBJ2-2	.
CASSSPRPGQGENEQFF	TGTGCCAGCAGCTCCCCACGACCGGGACAGGGAGAGAATGAGCAGTTCTTC	.	TRBV5-4	TRBJ2-1	TRBD1
CASSIDHNYGYTF	TGTGCCAGTAGTATAGATCATAACTATGGCTACACCTTC	many	TRBV19	TRBJ1-2	.
CASSLGGRVSPLHF	TGTGCCAGCAGTTTAGGTGGCAGGGTTTCACCCCTCCACTTT	.	TRBV12-3/TRBV12-4	TRBJ1-6	.